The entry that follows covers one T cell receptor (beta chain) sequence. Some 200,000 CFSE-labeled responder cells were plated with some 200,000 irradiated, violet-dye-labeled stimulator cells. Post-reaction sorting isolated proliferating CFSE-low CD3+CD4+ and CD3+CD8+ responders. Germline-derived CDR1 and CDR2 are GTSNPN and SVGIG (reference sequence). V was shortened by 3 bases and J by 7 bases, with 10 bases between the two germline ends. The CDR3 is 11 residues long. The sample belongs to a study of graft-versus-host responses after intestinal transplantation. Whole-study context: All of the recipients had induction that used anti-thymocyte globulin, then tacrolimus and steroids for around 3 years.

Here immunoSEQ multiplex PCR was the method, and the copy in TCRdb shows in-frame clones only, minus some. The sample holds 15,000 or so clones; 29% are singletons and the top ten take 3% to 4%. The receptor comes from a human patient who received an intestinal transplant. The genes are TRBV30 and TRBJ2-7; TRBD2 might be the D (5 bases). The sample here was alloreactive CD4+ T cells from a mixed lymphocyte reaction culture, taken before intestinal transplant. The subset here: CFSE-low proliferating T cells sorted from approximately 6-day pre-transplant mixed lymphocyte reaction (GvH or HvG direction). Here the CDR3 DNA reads TGTGCCTGGAGGGAGGCGTGGGAGCAGTACTTC. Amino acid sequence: CAWREAWEQYF.